A selection of T cell receptor beta chains follows, all from one sample in a study of T cell responses to AZD1222 COVID-19 vaccine. Generated by immunoSEQ multiplex PCR, the TCRdb table keeps only in-frame clones and is missing some. The sample holds 25,000 to 35,000 clones, roughly 78% seen once. The sample consisted of peripheral blood, taken on day 0 of AZD1222 vaccination. These receptors were obtained from an adult in good health. Both conserved end residues are part of each CDR3. D genes are given only for firm matches. Only some rows state a clone size, as once, few, many or a class for expanded clones.

d_call j_call clone_size v_call cdr3_nt cdr3_aa
NA TRBJ1-1 NA TRBV5-1 TGCGCCAGCAGCTTGGCCCTCCTCGACAGGAGATCAAACACTGAAGCTTTCTTT CASSLALLDRRSNTEAFF
TRBD1 TRBJ2-3 NA TRBV18 TGTGCCAGCTTCCCCGGGACAGGGAGTGCAGATACGCAGTATTTT CASFPGTGSADTQYF
NA TRBJ2-1 NA TRBV6-6 TGTGCCAGCAGTTCCATCGGGGAGAACTCCTACAATGAGCAGTTCTTC CASSSIGENSYNEQFF
NA TRBJ1-2 NA TRBV12-3/TRBV12-4 TGTGCCAGCAGTCTACAGGGTTCCAACGGCTACACCTTC CASSLQGSNGYTF
NA TRBJ1-1 NA TRBV5-1 TGCGCCAGCAGCTTGATGGGTAATAACGCTGAAGCTTTCTTT CASSLMGNNAEAFF
TRBD1 TRBJ1-5 NA TRBV6-5 TGTGCCAGCAGGGACTATATAGGGACAGGCCCCATACTGCATTTT CASRDYIGTGPILHF
TRBD1 TRBJ2-2 NA TRBV10-3 TGTGCCATCAGTGAAACAGGGGGCGTTGATGTTCTGGAGCTGTTTTTT CAISETGGVDVLELFF
TRBD1 TRBJ2-3 NA TRBV5-1 TGCGCCAGCAGCAGGTCGGGTAAGGGGGCCGGGGATACGCAGTATTTT CASSRSGKGAGDTQYF
NA TRBJ1-6 NA TRBV11-2 TGTGCCAGCAGCGGGAGGACGGCCGATAATTCACCCCTCCACTTT CASSGRTADNSPLHF
NA TRBJ1-6 few TRBV7-2 TGTGCCAGCAGGCGAGACAGGCAGAATGCACCCCTCCACTTT CASRRDRQNAPLHF
NA TRBJ1-2 NA TRBV24-1 TGTGCCACCAGTGATTCCGTTTGGGGAGGCTGTAGCTATGGCTACACCTTC CATSDSVWGGCSYGYTF
NA TRBJ2-3 NA TRBV5-1 TGCGCCAGCAGGCCCGTCATCACAGATACGCAGTATTTT CASRPVITDTQYF
TRBD1 TRBJ2-2 NA TRBV25-1 TGTGCCAGCAGTGAATTAGGGACAGGGAACACCGGGGAGCTGTTTTTT CASSELGTGNTGELFF
TRBD1 TRBJ1-4 NA TRBV28 TGTGCCAGTAGAACAGGGGGCGCAAAGGCAAAAAAACTGTTTTTT CASRTGGAKAKKLFF
NA TRBJ1-2 NA TRBV10-2 TGCGCCAGCAGTGAGTTCGAGGGAGGAGGGTATGGCTACACCTTC CASSEFEGGGYGYTF
NA TRBJ2-1 NA TRBV30 TGTGCCTGGAAGCGGGCATTGGTTGAGCAGTTCTTC CAWKRALVEQFF
NA TRBJ1-6 NA TRBV11-3 TGTGCCAGCAGCTTAGAAGGCGGAGGTCGTTCACCCCTCCACTTT CASSLEGGGRSPLHF
NA TRBJ2-1 NA TRBV24-1 TGTGCCACCAGTGATTTGCAGGGGGGTAGGGATGAGCAGTTCTTC CATSDLQGGRDEQFF
NA TRBJ2-5 once TRBV5-5 TGTGCCAGCAGCTTCCTGTCCTCCCGACATAGGCACTTC CASSFLSSRHRHF
NA TRBJ1-1 once TRBV7-2 TGTGCCAGCAGATCCCGGACAGAGAACACTGAAGCTTTCTTT CASRSRTENTEAFF
TRBD1 TRBJ1-5 NA TRBV30 TGTGCCTGGAGTTCAGGGGGCAGGCAGCCCCAGCATTTT CAWSSGGRQPQHF
NA TRBJ2-6 NA TRBV5-1 TGCGCCAGCGGACCCTACTCTGGGGCCAACGTCCTGACTTTC CASGPYSGANVLTF